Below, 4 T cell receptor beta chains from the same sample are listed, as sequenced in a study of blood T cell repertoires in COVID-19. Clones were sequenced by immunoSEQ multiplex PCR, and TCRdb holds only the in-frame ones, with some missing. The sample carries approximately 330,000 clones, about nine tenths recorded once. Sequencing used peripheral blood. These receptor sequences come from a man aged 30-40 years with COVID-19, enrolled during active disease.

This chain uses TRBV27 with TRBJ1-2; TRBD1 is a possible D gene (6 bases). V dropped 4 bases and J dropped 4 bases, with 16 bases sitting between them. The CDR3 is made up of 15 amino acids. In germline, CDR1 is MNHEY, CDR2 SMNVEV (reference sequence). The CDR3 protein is CASSWNRDNLYGYTF. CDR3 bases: TGTGCCAGCAGTTGGAACCGGGACAACCTCTATGGCTACACCTTC.

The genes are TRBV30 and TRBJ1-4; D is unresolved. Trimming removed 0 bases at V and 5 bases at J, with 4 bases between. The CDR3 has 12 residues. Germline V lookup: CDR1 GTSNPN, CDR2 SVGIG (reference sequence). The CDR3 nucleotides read TGTGCCTGGAGTGTCCGGAATGAAAAACTGTTTTTT. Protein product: CAWSVRNEKLFF.

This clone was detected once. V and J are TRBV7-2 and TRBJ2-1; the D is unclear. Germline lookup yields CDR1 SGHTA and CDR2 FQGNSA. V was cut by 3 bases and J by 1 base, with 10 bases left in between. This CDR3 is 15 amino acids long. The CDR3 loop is CASSLQALSYNEQFF. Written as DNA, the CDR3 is TGTGCCAGCAGCTTGCAGGCCCTTTCCTACAATGAGCAGTTCTTC.

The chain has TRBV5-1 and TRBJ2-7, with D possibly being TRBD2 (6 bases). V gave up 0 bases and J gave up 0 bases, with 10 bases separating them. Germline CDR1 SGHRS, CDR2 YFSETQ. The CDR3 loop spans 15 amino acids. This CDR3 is CASSLAAGSSYEQYF. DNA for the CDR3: TGCGCCAGCAGCTTGGCCGCGGGAAGCTCCTACGAGCAGTACTTC.